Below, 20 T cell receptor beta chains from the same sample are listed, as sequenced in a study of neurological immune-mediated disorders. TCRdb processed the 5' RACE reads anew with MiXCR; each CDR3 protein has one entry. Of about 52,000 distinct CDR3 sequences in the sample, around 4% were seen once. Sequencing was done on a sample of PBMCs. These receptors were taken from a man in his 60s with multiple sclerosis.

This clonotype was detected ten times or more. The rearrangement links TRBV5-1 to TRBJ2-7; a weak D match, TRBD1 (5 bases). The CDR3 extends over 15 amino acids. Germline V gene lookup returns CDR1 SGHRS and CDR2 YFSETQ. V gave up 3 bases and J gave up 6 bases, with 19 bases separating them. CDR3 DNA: TGCGCCAGCAGCTGGGGCCGCGGACCCGCCGCCGAGCAGTACTTC. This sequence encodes CASSWGRGPAAEQYF. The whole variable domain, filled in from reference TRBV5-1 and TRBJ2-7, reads KAGVTQTPRYLIKTRGQQVTLSCSPISGHRSVSWYQQTPGQGLQFLFEYFSETQRNKGNFPGRFSGRQFSNSRSEMNVSTLELGDSALYLCASSWGRGPAAEQYFGPGTRLTVT.

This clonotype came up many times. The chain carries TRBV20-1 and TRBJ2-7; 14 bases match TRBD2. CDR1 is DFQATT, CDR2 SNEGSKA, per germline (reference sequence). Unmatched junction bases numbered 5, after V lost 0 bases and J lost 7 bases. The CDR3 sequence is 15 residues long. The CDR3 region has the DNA TGCAGTGCTAGAGATGCCGGGACTAGCGGGAGAGAGCAGTACTTC. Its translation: CSARDAGTSGREQYF.

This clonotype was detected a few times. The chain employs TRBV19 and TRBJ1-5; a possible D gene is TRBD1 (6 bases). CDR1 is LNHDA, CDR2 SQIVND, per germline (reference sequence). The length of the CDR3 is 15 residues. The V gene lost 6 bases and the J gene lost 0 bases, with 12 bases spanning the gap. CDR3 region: CASRGQPYSNQPQHF. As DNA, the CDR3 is TGTGCCAGTAGAGGACAGCCCTATAGCAATCAGCCCCAGCATTTT.

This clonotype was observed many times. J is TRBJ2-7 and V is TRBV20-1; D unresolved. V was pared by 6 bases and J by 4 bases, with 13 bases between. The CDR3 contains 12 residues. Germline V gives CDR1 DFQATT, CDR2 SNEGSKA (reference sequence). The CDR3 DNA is TGCAGTGCCAGACGTTGGGCTTACGAGCAGTACTTC. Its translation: CSARRWAYEQYF.

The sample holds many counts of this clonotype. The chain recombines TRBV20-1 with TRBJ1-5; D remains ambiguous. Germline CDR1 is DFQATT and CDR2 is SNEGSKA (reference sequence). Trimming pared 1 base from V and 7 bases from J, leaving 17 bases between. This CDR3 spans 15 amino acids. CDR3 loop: CSARAAKEGKQPQHF. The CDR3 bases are TGCAGTGCTAGAGCCGCCAAGGAAGGGAAACAGCCCCAGCATTTT.

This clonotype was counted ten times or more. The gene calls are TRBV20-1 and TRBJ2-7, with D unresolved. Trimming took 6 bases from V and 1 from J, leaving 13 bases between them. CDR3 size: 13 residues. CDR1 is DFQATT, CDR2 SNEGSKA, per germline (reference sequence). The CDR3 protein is CSASDRPSYEQYF. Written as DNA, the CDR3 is TGCAGTGCCTCGGACCGGCCTTCCTACGAGCAGTACTTC.

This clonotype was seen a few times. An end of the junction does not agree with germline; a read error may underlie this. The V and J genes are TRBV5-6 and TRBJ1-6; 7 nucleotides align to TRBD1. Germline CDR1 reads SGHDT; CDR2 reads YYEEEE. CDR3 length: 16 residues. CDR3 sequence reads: CASRSDSGTVYSPLHF. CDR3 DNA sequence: TGTGCCAGCAGATCCGACTCCGGGACAGTTTATTCACCCCTACACTTT.

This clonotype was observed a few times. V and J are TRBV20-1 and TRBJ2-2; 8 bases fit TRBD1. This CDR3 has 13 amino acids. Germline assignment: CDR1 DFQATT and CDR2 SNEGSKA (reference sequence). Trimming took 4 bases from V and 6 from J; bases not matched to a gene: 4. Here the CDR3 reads CSATGGISGELFF. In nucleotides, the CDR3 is TGCAGTGCTACAGGGGGCATATCCGGGGAGCTGTTTTTT.

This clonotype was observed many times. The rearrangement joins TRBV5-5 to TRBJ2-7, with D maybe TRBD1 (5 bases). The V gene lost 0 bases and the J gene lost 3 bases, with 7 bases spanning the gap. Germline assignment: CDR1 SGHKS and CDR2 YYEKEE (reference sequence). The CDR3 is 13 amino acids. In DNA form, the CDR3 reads TGTGCCAGCAGCTTGGTCGACAGCTACGAGCAGTACTTC. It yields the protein CASSLVDSYEQYF.

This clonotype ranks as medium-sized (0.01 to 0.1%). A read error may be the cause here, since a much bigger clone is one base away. This CDR3 is CASSLPQGTQYF. As DNA, the CDR3 is TGTGCCAGCAGCTTACCCCAAGGGACCCAGTACTTC. The gene calls are TRBV7-9 and TRBJ2-5, with D hard to call. Germline V CDR1 and CDR2: SEHNR, FQNEAQ (reference sequence). CDR3 length equals 12 residues.

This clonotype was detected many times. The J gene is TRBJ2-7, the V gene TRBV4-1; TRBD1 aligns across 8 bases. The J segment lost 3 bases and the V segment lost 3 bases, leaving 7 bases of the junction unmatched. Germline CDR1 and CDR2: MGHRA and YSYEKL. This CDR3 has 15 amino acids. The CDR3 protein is CASSHTQGADYEQYF. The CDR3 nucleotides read TGCGCCAGCAGCCATACTCAGGGGGCGGACTACGAGCAGTACTTC.

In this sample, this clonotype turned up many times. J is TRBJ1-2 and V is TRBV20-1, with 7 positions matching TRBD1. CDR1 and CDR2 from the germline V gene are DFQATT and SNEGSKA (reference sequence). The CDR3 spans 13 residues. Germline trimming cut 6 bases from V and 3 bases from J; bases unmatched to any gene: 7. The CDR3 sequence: CSALNTGDYGYTF. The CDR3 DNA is TGCAGTGCATTAAATACAGGGGACTATGGCTACACCTTC.

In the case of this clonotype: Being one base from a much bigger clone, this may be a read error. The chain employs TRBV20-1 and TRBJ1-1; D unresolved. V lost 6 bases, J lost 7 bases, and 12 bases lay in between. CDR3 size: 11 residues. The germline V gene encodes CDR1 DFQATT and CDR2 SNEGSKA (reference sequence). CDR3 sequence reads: CSAEDTYEAFF. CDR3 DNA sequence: TGCAGTGCAGAAGACACCTATGAAGCTTTCTTT.

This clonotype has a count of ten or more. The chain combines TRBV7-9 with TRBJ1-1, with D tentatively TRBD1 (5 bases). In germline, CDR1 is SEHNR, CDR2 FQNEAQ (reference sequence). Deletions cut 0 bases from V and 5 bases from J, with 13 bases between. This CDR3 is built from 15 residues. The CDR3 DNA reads TGTGCCAGCAGCTTAGCGATGGCAGGGTGGACTGAAGCTTTCTTT. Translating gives CASSLAMAGWTEAFF.

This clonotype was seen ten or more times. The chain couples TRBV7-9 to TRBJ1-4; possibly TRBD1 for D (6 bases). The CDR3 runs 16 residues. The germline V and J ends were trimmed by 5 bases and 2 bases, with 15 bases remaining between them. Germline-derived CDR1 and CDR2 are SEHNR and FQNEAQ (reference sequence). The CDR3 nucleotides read TGTGCCAGCAGCGCGAACCCACAGGGCACTAATGAAAAACTGTTTTTT. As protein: CASSANPQGTNEKLFF.

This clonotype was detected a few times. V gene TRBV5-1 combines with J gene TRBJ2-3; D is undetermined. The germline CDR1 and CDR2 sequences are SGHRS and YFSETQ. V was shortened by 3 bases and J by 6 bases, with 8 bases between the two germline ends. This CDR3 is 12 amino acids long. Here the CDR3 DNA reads TGCGCCAGCAGCTATGACCTCGATACGCAGTATTTT. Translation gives CASSYDLDTQYF.

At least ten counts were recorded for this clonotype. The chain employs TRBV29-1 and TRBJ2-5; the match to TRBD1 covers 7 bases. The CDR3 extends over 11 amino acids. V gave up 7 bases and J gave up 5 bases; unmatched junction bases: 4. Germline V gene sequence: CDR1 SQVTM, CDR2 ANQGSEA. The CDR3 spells CSATGVETQYF. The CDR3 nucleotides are TGCAGCGCCACAGGGGTGGAGACCCAGTACTTC.

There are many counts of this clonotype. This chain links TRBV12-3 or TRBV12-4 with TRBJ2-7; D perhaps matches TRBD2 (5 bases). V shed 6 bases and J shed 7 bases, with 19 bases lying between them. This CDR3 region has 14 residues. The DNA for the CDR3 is TGTGCCAGCAGCCCCCCGGGCCTACCGGGGGAGCAGTACTTC. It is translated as CASSPPGLPGEQYF.

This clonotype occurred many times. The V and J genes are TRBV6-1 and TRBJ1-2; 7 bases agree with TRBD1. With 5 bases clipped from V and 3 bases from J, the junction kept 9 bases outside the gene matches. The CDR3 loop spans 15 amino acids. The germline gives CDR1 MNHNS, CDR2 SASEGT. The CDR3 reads CASSWGQLEYYGYTF. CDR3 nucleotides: TGTGCCAGCAGTTGGGGACAGTTAGAGTACTATGGCTACACCTTC.

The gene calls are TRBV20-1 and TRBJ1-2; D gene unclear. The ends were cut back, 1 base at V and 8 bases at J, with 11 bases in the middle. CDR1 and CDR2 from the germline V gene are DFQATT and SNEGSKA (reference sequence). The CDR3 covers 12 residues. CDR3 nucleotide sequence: TGCAGTGCTAGAGCGAGGCTTGACGGCTACACCTTC. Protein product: CSARARLDGYTF.